One sample yielded the 23 T cell receptor beta chains listed below, sequenced in a study of identical twins. TCRdb re-called the 5' RACE reads through MiXCR, storing one row per CDR3 protein. The sample carries approximately 630,000 distinct CDR3 sequences, roughly 7.2% recorded once. The data also belong to a second study, concerning yellow fever vaccine responses in identical twins.

Material for sequencing was PBMCs. These receptors originate from a young woman in good health.

The chain combines TRBV11-3 with TRBJ2-2, with a weak D call TRBD2 (6 bases). With 4 bases removed from V and 11 bases from J, the gap between germline ends came to 38 bases. CDR1 and CDR2 (germline): SGHNT, YENEEA. This CDR3 comprises 21 residues. The CDR3: CASSSLGGETPGTPFAIELFF. For the CDR3, the DNA is TGTGCCAGCAGCTCGCTAGGCGGGGAAACACCGGGGACTCCTTTCGCTATCGAGCTGTTTTTT.

The chain joins TRBV18 to TRBJ2-7; 8 bases align to TRBD2. With V trimmed by 3 bases and J by 5 bases, 9 bases remained unmatched. This CDR3 region has 15 residues. The V gene's germline CDR1 is KGHSH and CDR2 LQKENI. The CDR3 is CASSPATSEVDEQYF. The CDR3 region has the DNA TGTGCCAGCTCACCCGCGACTAGCGAGGTCGACGAGCAGTACTTC.

This clonotype was observed many times. The chain uses TRBV5-5 and TRBJ2-6; 9 positions match TRBD1. The CDR3 consists of 16 residues. The junction had 2 bases not matched to a gene; V was cut back by 3 bases and J by 1 base. The germline V gene encodes CDR1 SGHKS and CDR2 YYEKEE (reference sequence). The CDR3: CASSSTGGSGANVLTF. The CDR3 region has the DNA TGTGCCAGCAGCTCGACAGGGGGGTCTGGGGCCAACGTCCTGACTTTC.

This sequence joins TRBV12-3 or TRBV12-4 and TRBJ2-1; 16 bases fit TRBD2. The CDR3 covers 17 residues. J gave up 9 bases and V 11 bases, and 16 bases lay outside the gene matches. CDR3 amino acids: CASDSGGLAGGHTEQFF. Here the CDR3 DNA reads TGTGCCTCCGACAGTGGGGGACTAGCGGGGGGGCACACTGAGCAGTTCTTC.

This clonotype has a count of ten or more. V and J are TRBV3-1 and TRBJ2-1; no firm D call. This CDR3 is built from 13 residues. Germline values: CDR1 LGHDT, CDR2 YNNKEL (reference sequence). V lost 0 bases and J 15 bases, leaving 15 bases between the germline ends. CDR3 nucleotide sequence: TGTGCCAGCAGCCAAGATCCCTTAGGGTTCCGGTTCTTC. Translating gives CASSQDPLGFRFF.

This clonotype was seen ten or more times. The rearrangement uses TRBV12-3 or TRBV12-4 and TRBJ2-3; D may be TRBD1 (6 bases). This CDR3 spans 13 amino acids. CDR3 DNA sequence: TGTGCTTCCCTTGGGGGCAGCACAGATACGCAGTATTTT. This codes for CASLGGSTDTQYF.

In this sample, this clonotype turned up a few times. This CDR3 is CASSFERLAGPYEQYF. For the CDR3, the DNA is TGTGCCAGCAGCTTCGAGCGCCTGGCGGGTCCCTACGAGCAGTACTTC. The chain combines TRBV5-5 with TRBJ2-7; tentative D call: TRBD2 (5 bases). This CDR3 region has 16 residues. The V gene's germline CDR1 is SGHKS and CDR2 YYEKEE (reference sequence). The ends were cut back, 2 bases at V and 2 bases at J, with 17 bases in the middle.

This rearrangement joins TRBV7-9 to TRBJ1-2, with 7 bases aligning to TRBD1. Losses at the gene ends were 5 bases for V and 12 bases for J; bases not matched to a gene: 6. The CDR3 covers 11 residues. Germline V lookup: CDR1 SEHNR, CDR2 FQNEAQ (reference sequence). CDR3 sequence (DNA): TGTGCCAGCAGCCAGGACAGGAACCACACCTTC. It encodes CASSQDRNHTF.

Only a few counts were recorded for this clonotype. The V call is TRBV4-1, the J call TRBJ1-1, with unresolved D. V was shortened by 1 base and J by 0 bases, with 9 bases between the two germline ends. The length of the CDR3 is 15 residues. From germline, CDR1 is MGHRA and CDR2 YSYEKL. CDR3 DNA: TGCGCCAGCAGCCAAGTAGTCAGCTTGAACACTGAAGCTTTCTTT. Translating it yields CASSQVVSLNTEAFF.

This clonotype occurred a few times. V and J are TRBV11-2 and TRBJ2-1; 7 positions match TRBD1. V gave up 0 bases and J gave up 2 bases; unmatched junction bases: 13. CDR3 length: 19 residues. The germline gives CDR1 SGHAT, CDR2 FQNNGV. The CDR3 here is CASSLEPLGLGGPYNEQFF. The CDR3 DNA reads as TGTGCCAGCAGCTTAGAACCCTTGGGGTTAGGGGGCCCCTACAATGAGCAGTTCTTC.

This clonotype was counted between two and nine times. The chain uses TRBV2 and TRBJ2-1, with 13 bases that match TRBD2. J lost 3 bases, V lost 2 bases, and 1 base had no gene match. The length of the CDR3 is 16 residues. Germline CDR1 and CDR2: SNHLY and FYNNEI. The DNA for the CDR3 is TGTGCCAGCAGTGAATGGACTAGCGGGAGCTACAATGAGCAGTTCTTC. Residues: CASSEWTSGSYNEQFF.

This clonotype was seen only a few times. The rearrangement joins TRBV6-1 to TRBJ1-1, with D uncertain. Trimming removed 3 bases from V and 5 bases from J, with 16 bases in between. Per germline, CDR1 MNHNS and CDR2 SASEGT. The CDR3 is 15 residues long. The CDR3 sequence: CASSDHSSGGTEAFF. CDR3 DNA sequence: TGTGCCAGCAGTGATCACTCGTCCGGAGGGACTGAAGCTTTCTTT.

Many counts were recorded for this clonotype. The chain joins TRBV9 to TRBJ2-3; D is undetermined. The germline V gene has CDR1 SGDLS and CDR2 YYNGEE. CDR3 length: 12 residues. V was cut by 1 base and J by 8 bases, with 8 bases left in between. The CDR3 reads CASSVWSGTQYF. The CDR3 DNA follows: TGTGCCAGCAGCGTATGGTCCGGTACGCAGTATTTT.

This clonotype was seen ten or more times. The chain joins TRBV3-1 to TRBJ2-3; D remains unclear. Trimming took off 3 bases at V and 4 bases at J, with 11 bases between the two ends. This CDR3 is built from 14 residues. Per the germline V gene, CDR1 is LGHDT and CDR2 is YNNKEL (reference sequence). CDR3 region: CASSHPSTPDTQYF. The CDR3 coding sequence is TGTGCCAGCAGCCATCCTAGTACCCCAGATACGCAGTATTTT.

This clonotype showed up many times. The chain couples TRBV24-1 to TRBJ1-1; TRBD1 might be the D (6 bases). The V and J ends lost 2 bases and 7 bases respectively, with 7 bases between them. The CDR3 is 12 residues long. Germline V gene data show CDR1 as KGHDR and CDR2 as SFDVKD. For the CDR3, the DNA is TGTGCCACCAGTGATTCGACAGGTGAAGCTTTCTTT. It encodes CATSDSTGEAFF.

This clonotype was observed at least ten times. The rearrangement joins TRBV5-1 to TRBJ2-1; tentatively, D is TRBD2 (6 bases). This CDR3 comprises 16 residues. Germline CDR1 SGHRS, CDR2 YFSETQ. The V end lost 4 bases, the J end lost 0 bases, and 14 bases lay between the germline ends. The CDR3, as DNA: TGCGCCAGCAGCGGGGGGAGCGGTAACTCCTACAATGAGCAGTTCTTC. Translated: CASSGGSGNSYNEQFF.

In this sample, this clonotype turned up many times. The rearrangement uses TRBV4-2 and TRBJ1-1, with 10 bases matching TRBD1. Trimming took 1 base from V and 1 from J; bases not matched to a gene: 0. Germline CDR1 and CDR2: LGHNA and YNFKEQ. The CDR3 covers 15 residues. The CDR3 coding sequence is TGTGCCAGCAGCCAAGGGGACAGGGGGAACACTGAAGCTTTCTTT. Translated, it gives CASSQGDRGNTEAFF.

This chain uses TRBV20-1 with TRBJ2-1; no firm D call. The CDR3 covers 17 residues. Deletions cut 0 bases from V and 5 bases from J, with 20 bases between. In germline, CDR1 is DFQATT, CDR2 SNEGSKA (reference sequence). The DNA for the CDR3 is TGCAGTGCTAGAGATGACCTACAGCCGCTACTACACAATGAGCAGTTCTTC. This codes for CSARDDLQPLLHNEQFF.

Ten or more counts support this clonotype. This rearrangement joins TRBV24-1 to TRBJ1-5; 10 bases match TRBD1. Per the germline V gene, CDR1 is KGHDR and CDR2 is SFDVKD. V shed 4 bases, J shed 4 bases, and the junction held 6 bases outside the gene matches. This CDR3 region has 16 residues. The CDR3 sequence is CATSERGQGLNQPQHF. CDR3 DNA: TGTGCCACCAGTGAACGGGGACAGGGGTTGAATCAGCCCCAGCATTTT.

This chain joins TRBV28 and TRBJ2-1; D is unresolved. This CDR3 contains 12 residues. V lost 5 bases and J 15 bases, leaving 17 bases between the germline ends. Germline V gene lookup returns CDR1 MDHEN and CDR2 SYDVKM. The CDR3 region is CASSVGSRARFF. The CDR3 bases are TGTGCCAGCAGTGTTGGGTCCCGGGCCCGGTTCTTC.

This clonotype has more than one count but fewer than ten. This chain joins TRBV25-1 and TRBJ1-2; 10 nucleotides line up with TRBD1. The germline CDR1 and CDR2 sequences are MGHDK and SYGVNS. The J segment lost 5 bases and the V segment lost 6 bases, leaving 12 bases of the junction unmatched. This CDR3 contains 16 residues. CDR3 sequence (DNA): TGTGCCAGCAGCGAGGAGACAGGGGGCGCGCGGTATGGCTACACCTTC. Protein product: CASSEETGGARYGYTF.

The rearrangement uses TRBV2 and TRBJ2-7, with 7 bases fitting TRBD2. The junction had 5 bases not matched to a gene; V was cut back by 3 bases and J by 3 bases. The germline V gene has CDR1 SNHLY and CDR2 FYNNEI. The CDR3 consists of 14 residues. The CDR3 sequence is CASSELADNYEQYF. Written as DNA, the CDR3 is TGTGCCAGCAGTGAGCTAGCGGATAACTACGAGCAGTACTTC.

This clonotype was detected many times. CDR3 sequence: CASSQVPGGFYNEQFF. In nucleotides, the CDR3 is TGCGCCAGCAGCCAAGTCCCGGGGGGGTTCTACAATGAGCAGTTCTTC. The chain has TRBV4-1 and TRBJ2-1, with 8 bases identical to TRBD2. Germline CDR1 reads MGHRA; CDR2 reads YSYEKL. The length of the CDR3 is 16 residues. The junction had 5 bases not matched to a gene; V was cut back by 1 base and J by 3 bases.